These 6 T cell receptor beta chains came from one sample sequenced in a study of cytomegalovirus exposure and HLA in healthy donors. PCR primers comprised 60 Vbeta and 13 Jbeta primers. Measured with immunoSEQ multiplex PCR; TCRdb has only the in-frame clones, and not every one. Among some 120,000 clones listed, around four fifths were seen once. Input material: PBMCs. The origin of the receptors is a man aged 25 to 40 in good health and CMV-seronegative.

J is TRBJ1-5 and V is TRBV21-1; TRBD1, the table's D call, lacks a check against the DNA. TRBV21-1 is a documented pseudogene. This CDR3 comprises 16 residues. The CDR3 spells CASSAKDRGGNQPQHF. CDR3 bases: TGTGCCAGCAGCGCCAAGGACAGGGGAGGCAATCAGCCCCAGCATTTT.

The chain is built from TRBV9 and TRBJ2-1; 7 bases are shared with TRBD1. The CDR3 extends over 16 amino acids. CDR1 SGDLS and CDR2 YYNGEE come from the germline V gene. The ends lost 4 bases at V and 3 bases at J; junction bases unmatched: 10. Here the CDR3 reads CASSHSRDSNYNEQFF. CDR3 nucleotides: TGTGCCAGCAGCCACAGTCGGGACAGCAACTACAATGAGCAGTTCTTC.

There are a few counts of this clone. This sequence joins TRBV2 and TRBJ1-5, with D unresolved. The germline V gene has CDR1 SNHLY and CDR2 FYNNEI. V gave up 5 bases and J gave up 6 bases, with 11 bases separating them. The CDR3 totals 13 residues. The CDR3 bases are TGTGCCAGCAGTTCCCAGGATCTTCAGCCCCAGCATTTT. It encodes CASSSQDLQPQHF.

The chain has TRBV5-1 and TRBJ2-5; 7 bases map to TRBD1. The CDR3 consists of 14 residues. V lost 3 bases, J lost 1 base, and 3 bases stayed unmatched. Germline lookup yields CDR1 SGHRS and CDR2 YFSETQ. As DNA, the CDR3 is TGCGCCAGCAGCTCACAGGGGACCCAAGAGACCCAGTACTTC. It translates to CASSSQGTQETQYF.

This clone was counted between two and nine times. The rearrangement links TRBV6-5 to TRBJ1-3; D uncertain. The germline V gene encodes CDR1 MNHEY and CDR2 SVGAGI. Trimming pared 6 bases from V and 2 bases from J, leaving 11 bases between. The CDR3 has 14 amino acids. The CDR3, as DNA: TGTGCCAGCAGCCCCAGTTCCGCTGGAAACACCATATATTTT. The encoded protein is CASSPSSAGNTIYF.

This clone appeared once. V and J are TRBV4-1 and TRBJ1-1; TRBD1 is a possible D gene (5 bases). Germline CDR1 MGHRA, CDR2 YSYEKL. The CDR3 runs to 18 residues. V was shortened by 0 bases and J by 0 bases, with 17 bases between the two germline ends. The CDR3 bases are TGCGCCAGCAGCCAAGACCGAGTGGCAGGGCTTATGAACACTGAAGCTTTCTTT. Its translation is CASSQDRVAGLMNTEAFF.